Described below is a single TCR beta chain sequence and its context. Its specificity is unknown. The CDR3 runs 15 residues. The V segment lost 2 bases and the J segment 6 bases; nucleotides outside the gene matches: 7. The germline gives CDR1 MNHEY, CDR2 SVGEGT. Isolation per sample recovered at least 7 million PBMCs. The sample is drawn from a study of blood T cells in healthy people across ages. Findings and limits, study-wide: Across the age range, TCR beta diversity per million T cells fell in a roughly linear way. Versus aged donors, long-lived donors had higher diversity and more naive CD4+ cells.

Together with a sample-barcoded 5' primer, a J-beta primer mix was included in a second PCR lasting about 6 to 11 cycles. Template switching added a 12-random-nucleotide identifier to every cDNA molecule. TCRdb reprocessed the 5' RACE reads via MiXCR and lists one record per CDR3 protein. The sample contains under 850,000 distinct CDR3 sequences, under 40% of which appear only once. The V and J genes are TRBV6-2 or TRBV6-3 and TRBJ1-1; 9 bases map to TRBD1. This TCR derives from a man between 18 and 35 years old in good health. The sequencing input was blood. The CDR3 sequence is CASSYPDRGAAEAFF. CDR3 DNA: TGTGCCAGCAGTTACCCTGACAGGGGGGCAGCTGAAGCTTTCTTT.